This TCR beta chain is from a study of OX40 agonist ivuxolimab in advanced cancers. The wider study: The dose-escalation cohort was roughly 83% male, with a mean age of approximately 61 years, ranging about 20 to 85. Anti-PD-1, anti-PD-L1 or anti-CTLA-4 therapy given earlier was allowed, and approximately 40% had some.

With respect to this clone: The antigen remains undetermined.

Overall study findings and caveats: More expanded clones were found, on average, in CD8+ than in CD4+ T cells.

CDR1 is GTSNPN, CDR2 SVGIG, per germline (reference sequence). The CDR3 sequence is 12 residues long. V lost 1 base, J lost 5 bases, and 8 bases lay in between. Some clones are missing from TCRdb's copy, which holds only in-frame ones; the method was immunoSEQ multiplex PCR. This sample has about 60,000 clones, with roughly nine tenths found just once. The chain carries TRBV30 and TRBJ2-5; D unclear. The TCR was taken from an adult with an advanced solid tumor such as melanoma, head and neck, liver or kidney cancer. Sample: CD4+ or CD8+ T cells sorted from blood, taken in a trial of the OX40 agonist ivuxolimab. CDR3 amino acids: CAWSAASETQYF. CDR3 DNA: TGTGCCTGGAGTGCAGCATCGGAGACCCAGTACTTC.